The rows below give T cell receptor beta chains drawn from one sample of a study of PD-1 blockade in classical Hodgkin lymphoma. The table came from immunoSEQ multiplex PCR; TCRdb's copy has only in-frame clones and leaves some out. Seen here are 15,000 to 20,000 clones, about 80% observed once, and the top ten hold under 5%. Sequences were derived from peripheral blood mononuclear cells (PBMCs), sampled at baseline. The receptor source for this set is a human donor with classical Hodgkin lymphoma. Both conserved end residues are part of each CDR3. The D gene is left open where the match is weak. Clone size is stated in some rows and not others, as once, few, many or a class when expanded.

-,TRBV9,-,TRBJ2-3,TGTGCCAGCAGCGTAGCTTCCCCGGGGGAAGATACGCAGTATTTT,CASSVASPGEDTQYF
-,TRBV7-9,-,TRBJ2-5,TGTGCCAGCAGCTTACACACAGATCAAGAGACCCAGTACTTC,CASSLHTDQETQYF
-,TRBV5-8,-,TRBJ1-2,TGTGCCAGCAGCTTGGGAGGTATCAACTATGGCTACACCTTC,CASSLGGINYGYTF
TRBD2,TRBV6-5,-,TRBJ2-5,TGTGCCAGCAGAGTGGGACTAGCGGGAGGAGAGACCCAGTACTTC,CASRVGLAGGETQYF
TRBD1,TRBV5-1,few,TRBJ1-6,TGCGCCAGCAGCTTGGGACAGGGAATGGTTCCCCTCCACTTT,CASSLGQGMVPLHF
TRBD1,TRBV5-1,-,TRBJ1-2,TGCGCCAGCAGCACGGACAGGAACTATGGCTACACCTTC,CASSTDRNYGYTF
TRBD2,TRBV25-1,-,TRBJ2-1,TGTGCCAGCAGTGAATTTCGGGGGGACTCCTACAATGAGCAGTTCTTC,CASSEFRGDSYNEQFF
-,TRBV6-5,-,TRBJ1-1,TGTGCCAGCAGTTACTCTATCAGGGTGAACACTGAAGCTTTCTTT,CASSYSIRVNTEAFF
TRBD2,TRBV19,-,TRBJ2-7,TGTGCCAGTAGTATTATGAGCGGGAGCTACGAGCAGTACTTC,CASSIMSGSYEQYF
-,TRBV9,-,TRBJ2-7,TGTGCCAGCAGCGTAGATGACGGCGAGGGATACGAGCAGTACTTC,CASSVDDGEGYEQYF
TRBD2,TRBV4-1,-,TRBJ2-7,TGCGCCAGCAGCCAAGCGCACTTTGCTCTAGCGGGGGGGCCGTCCTCCTACGAGCAGTACTTC,CASSQAHFALAGGPSSYEQYF
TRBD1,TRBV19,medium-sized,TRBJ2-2,TGTGCCAGTAGTATTCAGGGGGTAACCGGGGAGCTGTTTTTT,CASSIQGVTGELFF